This T cell receptor beta chain was recovered during a study of T-cell memory formation after mild COVID-19. MiXCR, applied by TCRdb to the 5' RACE reads, yields one record per CDR3 protein. This table has around 340,000 distinct CDR3 sequences, about 21% appearing once. Whole-study findings and limits: Contracting clones from day 15 to 85 had balanced CD4/CD8; later expanders favoured CD4+. Second-wave clones with a day 37 peak had unconfirmed SARS-CoV-2 specificity.

For this clonotype: Its cognate antigen is unknown.

Sequencing used PBMCs or a T cell subset sorted from them (not recorded which). This sequence was found in an adult woman who had mild COVID-19 (a few samples of this study predate the infection). Cell type and time point are not known.

The CDR3 reads CASSEDRGRTGELFF. In nucleotides, the CDR3 is TGTGCCAGCAGCGAGGACAGGGGCAGGACCGGGGAGCTGTTTTTT. The rearrangement joins TRBV7-2 to TRBJ2-2; 9 bases line up with TRBD1. CDR3 size: 15 residues. Germline CDR1 is SGHTA and CDR2 is FQGNSA. With V trimmed by 5 bases and J by 5 bases, 6 bases remained unmatched.